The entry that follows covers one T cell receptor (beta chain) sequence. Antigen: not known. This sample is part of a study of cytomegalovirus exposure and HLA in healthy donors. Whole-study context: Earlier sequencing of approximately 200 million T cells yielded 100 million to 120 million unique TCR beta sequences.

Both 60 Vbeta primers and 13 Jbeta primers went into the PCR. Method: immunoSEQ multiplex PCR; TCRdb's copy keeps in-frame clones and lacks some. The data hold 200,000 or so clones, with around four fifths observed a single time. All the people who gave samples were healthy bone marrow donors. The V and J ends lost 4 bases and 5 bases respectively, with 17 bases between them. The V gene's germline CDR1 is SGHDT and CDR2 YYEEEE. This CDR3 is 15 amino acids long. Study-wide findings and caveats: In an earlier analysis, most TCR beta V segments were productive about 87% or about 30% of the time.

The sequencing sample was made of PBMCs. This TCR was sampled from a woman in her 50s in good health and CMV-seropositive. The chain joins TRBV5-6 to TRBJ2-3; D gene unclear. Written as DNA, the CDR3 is TGTGCCAGCAGCACGCGGCGTGGGTTTGGAGATACGCAGTATTTT. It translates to CASSTRRGFGDTQYF.